The 15 T cell receptor beta chains below all came from one sample that was sequenced in a study of blood T cell repertoires in COVID-19. Sequencing used immunoSEQ multiplex PCR; TCRdb keeps in-frame clones, though not all of them. The sample carries 200,000 to 250,000 clones, 85% to 90% recorded once. The sequenced sample consisted of peripheral blood. The receptor source for this set is a man aged 25 to 45 with COVID-19, enrolled during active disease.

The chain combines TRBV7-9 with TRBJ2-7, with 8 bases lining up with TRBD1. The CDR3 runs 18 residues. Per germline, CDR1 SEHNR and CDR2 FQNEAQ (reference sequence). After removal of 2 bases from V and 1 base from J, the junction contained 13 bases not matched to a gene. DNA for the CDR3: TGTGCCAGCAGCTTAAGGGACAGGACCAGATCGGGGTCCTACGAGCAGTACTTC. As protein: CASSLRDRTRSGSYEQYF.

The V and J genes are TRBV5-1 and TRBJ2-2; no clear D. V was shortened by 1 base and J by 3 bases, with 7 bases between the two germline ends. This CDR3 comprises 14 residues. Germline assignment: CDR1 SGHRS and CDR2 YFSETQ. CDR3 region: CASSLSRDTGELFF. The CDR3, as DNA: TGCGCCAGCAGCTTGTCACGGGACACCGGGGAGCTGTTTTTT.

This clone came up many times. The V gene is TRBV5-1, the J gene TRBJ1-6; a possible D gene is TRBD1 (5 bases). Deletions cut 4 bases from V and 7 bases from J, with 15 bases between. In germline, CDR1 is SGHRS, CDR2 YFSETQ. CDR3 length equals 15 residues. The CDR3 DNA sequence: TGCGCCAGCAGCGCCTGGGACTGGGGCAATTCACCCCTCCACTTT. Translated: CASSAWDWGNSPLHF.

The V and J genes are TRBV2 and TRBJ1-3; D is ambiguous. The germline gives CDR1 SNHLY, CDR2 FYNNEI. The CDR3 spans 13 residues. Trimming shortened V by 7 bases and J by 2 bases, and 9 bases separated the two germline ends. CDR3: CASNPRAGNTIYF. The CDR3 region has the DNA TGTGCCAGCAATCCCCGTGCTGGAAACACCATATATTTT. The full variable domain, in which reference TRBV2 and TRBJ1-3 provide the parts outside the CDR3, is EPEVTQTPSHQVTQMGQEVILRCVPISNHLYFYWYRQILGQKVEFLVSFYNNEISEKSEIFDDQFSVERPDGSNFTLKIRSTKLEDSAMYFCASNPRAGNTIYFGEGSWLTVV.

The J gene is TRBJ2-5, the V gene TRBV27; 13 bases are a match to TRBD2. This CDR3 has 18 amino acids. Germline values: CDR1 MNHEY, CDR2 SMNVEV (reference sequence). Unmatched junction bases numbered 11, after V lost 2 bases and J lost 5 bases. The CDR3 DNA reads as TGTGCCAGCAGTTTAGGAACTAGCGGGAGGGCCGTGCGGGAGACCCAGTACTTC. The encoded protein is CASSLGTSGRAVRETQYF.

This chain uses TRBV7-7 with TRBJ2-6, with 9 bases aligning to TRBD2. The CDR3 consists of 16 residues. The germline gives CDR1 SSHAT, CDR2 FNYEAQ (reference sequence). The J segment lost 1 base and the V segment lost 5 bases, leaving 3 bases of the junction unmatched. The CDR3 DNA reads TGTGCCAGCAGCACGCGGGGGGGGTCTGGGGCCAACGTCCTGACTTTC. Translating gives CASSTRGGSGANVLTF.

The chain recombines TRBV28 with TRBJ2-2, with 7 nucleotides matching TRBD1. CDR1 is MDHEN and CDR2 is SYDVKM in the germline V gene. The CDR3 extends over 19 amino acids. V lost 5 bases to trimming and J lost 0 bases; unmatched junction nucleotides: 15. CDR3 amino acids: CASSINPGQTISNTGELFF. CDR3 DNA sequence: TGTGCCAGCAGTATAAACCCGGGACAGACAATTTCGAACACCGGGGAGCTGTTTTTT.

This rearrangement joins TRBV13 to TRBJ1-2; weak D call: TRBD1 (6 bases). The CDR3 has 18 residues. Trimming removed 3 bases from V and 0 bases from J, with 20 bases in between. The germline V gene has CDR1 PRHDT and CDR2 FYEKMQ (reference sequence). In DNA form, the CDR3 reads TGTGCCAGCAGCTTGGCGGGGGCATGGGGGAAAGCTAACTATGGCTACACCTTC. Encoded protein: CASSLAGAWGKANYGYTF.

The gene calls are TRBV19 and TRBJ1-2, with a weak D call TRBD1 (5 bases). Germline CDR1 is LNHDA and CDR2 is SQIVND (reference sequence). Trimming stripped 5 bases from V and 5 bases from J, with 15 bases between. CDR3 length: 14 residues. CDR3 amino acids: CASSDAGRRYGYTF. The CDR3, as DNA: TGTGCCAGTAGTGATGCGGGGCGTCGATATGGCTACACCTTC.

The chain recombines TRBV18 with TRBJ2-2; a weak D match, TRBD1 (6 bases). The CDR3 consists of 16 residues. The germline V gene encodes CDR1 KGHSH and CDR2 LQKENI. Trimming left V 2 bases short and J 1 base short, with 11 bases between. The CDR3 region has the DNA TGTGCCAGCTCACCATCCAGGGGCCGGAACACCGGGGAGCTGTTTTTT. Translation gives CASSPSRGRNTGELFF.

In this sample, this clone turned up once. The chain is built from TRBV4-1 and TRBJ2-2; D uncertain. The V gene lost 0 bases and the J gene lost 6 bases, with 11 bases spanning the gap. The CDR3 consists of 15 residues. Looked up from germline, CDR1 is MGHRA and CDR2 is YSYEKL. In DNA form, the CDR3 reads TGCGCCAGCAGCCAAGAACAACGTGAGGCCGGGGAGCTGTTTTTT. Translating it yields CASSQEQREAGELFF.

This chain links TRBV5-1 with TRBJ1-1; no definite D call. This CDR3 spans 15 amino acids. V was shortened by 4 bases and J by 0 bases, with 13 bases between the two germline ends. CDR1 is SGHRS, CDR2 YFSETQ, per germline. As DNA, the CDR3 is TGCGCCAGCAGCGTCGGAGGAGGAATGAACACTGAAGCTTTCTTT. Its translation: CASSVGGGMNTEAFF.

The rearrangement links TRBV7-3 to TRBJ1-5; D is ambiguous. Germline assignment: CDR1 SGHTA and CDR2 FQGTGA. The germline V and J ends were trimmed by 2 bases and 7 bases, with 9 bases remaining between them. This CDR3 comprises 13 residues. For the CDR3, the DNA is TGTGCCAGCAGCTTAGGGAGTGACCAGCCCCAGCATTTT. This encodes CASSLGSDQPQHF.

J is TRBJ2-1 and V is TRBV27; possible D gene TRBD2, 6 bases. This CDR3 region has 14 residues. The V and J ends lost 0 bases and 15 bases respectively, with 18 bases between them. Germline-derived CDR1 and CDR2 are MNHEY and SMNVEV (reference sequence). CDR3 sequence reads: CASSLSLGAGRRFF. In nucleotides, the CDR3 is TGTGCCAGCAGTTTATCCCTCGGAGCGGGCAGGAGGTTCTTC.

Only a few counts were recorded for this clone. V usage is TRBV7-2 and J usage is TRBJ1-1; possibly TRBD1 for D (5 bases). The CDR3 contains 15 residues. CDR1 is SGHTA, CDR2 FQGNSA, per germline. Trimming took off 3 bases at V and 1 base at J, with 12 bases between the two ends. CDR3 sequence (DNA): TGTGCCAGCAGCTTGAGGGACTCGGGGAACACTGAAGCTTTCTTT. As protein: CASSLRDSGNTEAFF. The variable domain in full, with the rest retrieved from reference TRBV7-2 and TRBJ1-1, is GAGVSQSPSNKVTEKGKDVELRCDPISGHTALYWYRQSLGQGLEFLIYFQGNSAPDKSGLPSDRFSAERTGGSVSTLTIQRTQQEDSAVYLCASSLRDSGNTEAFFGQGTRLTVV.